This is a list of T cell receptor beta chains from one sample in a study of OX40 agonist ivuxolimab in advanced cancers. Profiling relied on immunoSEQ multiplex PCR, and the TCRdb table lists in-frame clones only, not all of them. Of tens of thousands of clones listed, about 90% are singletons. The specimen was CD4+ or CD8+ T cells sorted from blood, collected in a trial of the OX40 agonist ivuxolimab. The receptors derive from an adult with an advanced solid tumor such as melanoma, head and neck, liver or kidney cancer. Both conserved end residues are part of each CDR3. Fields, in order: clone size, V gene, CDR3 protein. Size is omitted from some rows. Given values are once, few, many or a class for expanded clones.

-	TRBV6-5	CASSLGGPYNEQFF
once	TRBV27	CASSSLDRGLQPQHF
-	TRBV9	CASSPEGAGANVLTF
-	TRBV7-9	CASSFGLSYEQYF
-	TRBV19	CATQRLPRTYEQYF
-	TRBV19	CASSISLTGNEQFF
-	TRBV5-4	CASSPGQSYEQYF
-	TRBV19	CASSPGSSYEQYF
-	TRBV6-1	CASKGWQHGTGELFF
-	TRBV7-9	CASSLPKDSRAKNIQYF
once	TRBV2	CASSEFGLAGTDTQYF
-	TRBV30	CAWTAVYGYTF
-	TRBV27	CASSFGSYNEQFF
-	TRBV27	CASSWGETRTEAFF
-	TRBV4-2	CASSHQLAGEVYNEQFF
-	TRBV5-5	CASRQTGNYGYTF
-	TRBV11-2	CASSPGVETGELFF
-	TRBV27	CTSSLSRGSEQFF
-	TRBV5-1	CASSSTHNEQFF
-	TRBV9	CASSDPGQQSNYGYTF
-	TRBV9	CASSVGAGGPPDTQYF
once	TRBV6-6	CASSLTGARNTEAFF
-	TRBV4-3	CASSQYLGGSTDTQYF
-	TRBV7-8	CASSEGGETQYF
-	TRBV9	CASSVGQGGSEQYF
-	TRBV11-2	CASSPTGTANEKLFF
few	TRBV10-1	CASSETGIGGEQYF
-	TRBV21-1	CASSKDGTYTDTQYF
-	TRBV30	CAWGSYEQYF
-	TRBV6-5	CASSLGPNQPQHF
-	TRBV13	CASSPRGWGTNEKLFF
-	TRBV5-5	CASSLEAGGLYEQYF
-	TRBV5-1	CASREQGSYNEQFF
-	TRBV2	CASPGGLGEQYF
-	TRBV30	CAWSDTGTSGGGYNEQFF
-	TRBV7-9	CASSQGQAGNQPQHF
once	TRBV7-9	CASSLQPGELFF
-	TRBV19	CASSIGGTVTYEQYF
-	TRBV27	CASSLGTLGGNEQFF
-	TRBV6-5	CASSYSTGSGYTF
-	TRBV12-2	CASRLGGDPYEQYF
-	TRBV7-9	CASSPAGTGENEQFF
-	TRBV27	CASTLGETQYF
-	TRBV6-1	CASCSRVEQYF
-	TRBV13	CASSLAPAGSMGTEAFF
once	TRBV4-2	CASSPNPGQPQHF
-	TRBV27	CASSFPLAPHNEQFF
-	TRBV5-4	CASSAGQSEPLHF
-	TRBV13	CASSLVGEAGDTQYF
-	TRBV18	CASSPQETGGNTEAFF
-	TRBV7-9	CASSHLGGAYNEQFF
-	TRBV6-1	CASSEYRGYQPQHF
-	TRBV6-6	CASRDREYNSPLHF
-	TRBV11-2	CASSLVEYKGTQYF
-	TRBV6-5	CASSYATSGGYEQYF
-	TRBV9	CASSQQGSEAFF
-	TRBV6-5	CASSYYAGEYNEQFF
-	TRBV7-3	CASSLTSGGHLRETQYF
few	TRBV10-2	CASSEWAGMNTEAFF
-	TRBV11-3	CASSLSGGPSYNEQFF